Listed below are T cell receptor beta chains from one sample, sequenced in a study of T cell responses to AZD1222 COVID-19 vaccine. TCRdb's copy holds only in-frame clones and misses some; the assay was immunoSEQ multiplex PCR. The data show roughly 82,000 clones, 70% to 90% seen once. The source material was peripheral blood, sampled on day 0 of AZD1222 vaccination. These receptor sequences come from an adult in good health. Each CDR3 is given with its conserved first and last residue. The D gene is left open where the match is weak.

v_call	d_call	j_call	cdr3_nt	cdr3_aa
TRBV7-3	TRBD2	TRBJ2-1	TGTGCCAGCAGCTTATATCGGCGGGGGAGCTCCTACAATGAGCAGTTCTTC	CASSLYRRGSSYNEQFF
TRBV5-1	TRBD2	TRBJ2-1	TGCGCCAGCAGCTCTTCAAGCGGGGATTACAATGAGCAGTTCTTC	CASSSSSGDYNEQFF
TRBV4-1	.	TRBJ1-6	TGCGCCAGCAGCCCCCCGGGGATTTCACCCCTCCACTTT	CASSPPGISPLHF
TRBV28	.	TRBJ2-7	TGTGCCAGCAGTGAATCCCTTTCCTACGAGCAGTACTTC	CASSESLSYEQYF
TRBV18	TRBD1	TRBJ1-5	TGTGCCAGCTCGCCAGACAGGGGGAGTAGCAATCAGCCCCAGCATTTT	CASSPDRGSSNQPQHF
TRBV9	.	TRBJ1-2	TGTGCCAGCAGCGTAGAGGGTGCAGGAGTCTTC	CASSVEGAGVF
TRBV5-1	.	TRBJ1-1	TGCGCCAGCAGCCCCGGACAGATAGCAATGAACACTGAAGCTTTCTTT	CASSPGQIAMNTEAFF
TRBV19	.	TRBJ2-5	TGTGCCAGTAGTGGAGGGGTGGTGGCTGGAGAGACCCAGTACTTC	CASSGGVVAGETQYF
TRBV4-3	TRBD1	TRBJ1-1	TGCGCCAGCAGCCAGAACAGGGGAGGGGACACTGAAGCTTTCTTT	CASSQNRGGDTEAFF
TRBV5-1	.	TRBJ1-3	TGCGCCAGCAGCTTGGGAGGGGTCCGGGGAAACACCATATATTTT	CASSLGGVRGNTIYF